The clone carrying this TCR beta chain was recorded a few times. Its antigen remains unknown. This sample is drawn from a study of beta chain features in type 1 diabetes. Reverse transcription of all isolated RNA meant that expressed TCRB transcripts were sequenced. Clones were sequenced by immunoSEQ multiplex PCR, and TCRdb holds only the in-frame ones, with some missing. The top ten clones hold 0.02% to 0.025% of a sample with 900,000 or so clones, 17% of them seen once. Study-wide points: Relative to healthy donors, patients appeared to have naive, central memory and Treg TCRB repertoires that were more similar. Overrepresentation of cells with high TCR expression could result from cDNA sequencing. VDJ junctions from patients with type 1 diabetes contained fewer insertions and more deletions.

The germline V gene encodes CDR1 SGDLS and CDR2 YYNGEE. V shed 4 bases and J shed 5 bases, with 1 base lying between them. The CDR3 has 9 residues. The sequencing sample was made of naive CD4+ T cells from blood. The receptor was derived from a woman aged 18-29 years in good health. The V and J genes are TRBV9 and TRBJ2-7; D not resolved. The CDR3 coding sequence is TGTGCCAGCAGCCACGAGCAGTACTTC. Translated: CASSHEQYF.